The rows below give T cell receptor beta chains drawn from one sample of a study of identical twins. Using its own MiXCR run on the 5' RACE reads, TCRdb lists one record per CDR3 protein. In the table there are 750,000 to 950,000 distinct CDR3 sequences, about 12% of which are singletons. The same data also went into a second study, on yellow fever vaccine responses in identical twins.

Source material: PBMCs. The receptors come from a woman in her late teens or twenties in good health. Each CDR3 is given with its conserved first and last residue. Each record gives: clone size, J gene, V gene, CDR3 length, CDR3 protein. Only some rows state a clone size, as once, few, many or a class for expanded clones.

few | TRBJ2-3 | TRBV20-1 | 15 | CSAHGLGAITDTQYF
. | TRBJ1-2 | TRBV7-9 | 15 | CASSLVEGLNYGYTF
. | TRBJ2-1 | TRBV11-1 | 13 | CASSPQDRNEQFF
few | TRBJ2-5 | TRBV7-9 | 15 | CASSPFRGEGETQYF
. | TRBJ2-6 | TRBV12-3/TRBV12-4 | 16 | CASSFFPSSGANVLTF
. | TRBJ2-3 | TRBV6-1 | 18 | CASSDPHTSGKSPDTQYF
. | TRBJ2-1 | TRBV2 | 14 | CASHATSSYNEQFF
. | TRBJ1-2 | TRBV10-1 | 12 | CASSGTTGQLFF
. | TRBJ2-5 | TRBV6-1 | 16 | CASSEGAGAVRETQYF
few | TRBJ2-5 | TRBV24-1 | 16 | CATSAVSSGLAETQYF
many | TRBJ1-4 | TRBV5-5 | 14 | CASTRTGDNEKLFF
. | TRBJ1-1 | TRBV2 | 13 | CASSDEINTEAFF
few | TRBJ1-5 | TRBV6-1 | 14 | CASSPRDRAQPQHF
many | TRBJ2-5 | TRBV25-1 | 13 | CASSGTVQETQYF
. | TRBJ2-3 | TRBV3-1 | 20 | CASSQDPPGASGRGTDTQYF
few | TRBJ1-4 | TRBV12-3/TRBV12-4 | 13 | CASSFTGGEKLFF
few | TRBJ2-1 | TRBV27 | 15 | CASSSVVSSYNEQFF
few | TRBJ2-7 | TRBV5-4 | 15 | CASSLVRQGIYEQYF
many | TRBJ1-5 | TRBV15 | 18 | CATSIGPFVGEMRQPQHF
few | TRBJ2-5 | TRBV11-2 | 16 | CASSLVARTAQETQYF
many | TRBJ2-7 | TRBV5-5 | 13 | CASSLAVFYEQYF
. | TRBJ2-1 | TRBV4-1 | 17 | CASSQDWRGGRWNEQFF
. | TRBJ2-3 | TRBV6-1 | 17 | CASSPYLAGGTTDTQYF
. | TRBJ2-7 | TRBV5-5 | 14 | CASSLALGAGEQYF
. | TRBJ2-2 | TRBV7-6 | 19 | CASSLRAGTSVLNTGELFF
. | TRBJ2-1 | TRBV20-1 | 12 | CSAPGLTNEQFF
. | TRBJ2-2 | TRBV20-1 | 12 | CSAVGNTGELFF
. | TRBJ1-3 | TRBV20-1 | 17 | CSASERGYSSTANTIYF
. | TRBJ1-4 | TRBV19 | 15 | CASRTNRGRREKLFF